In its sample, the clone carrying this TCR beta chain was seen a few times. Its specificity is unknown. A read error may be the cause here, since a much bigger clone is one base away. This specimen belongs to a study of shared clonotypes between healthy human individuals. Genomic DNA (from each subset) was split evenly across several immunoSEQ plates. Produced via immunoSEQ multiplex PCR; TCRdb's table is partial and in-frame only. The sample has more than 900,000 clones, approximately 78% seen once. The CDR3 extends over 13 amino acids. V was trimmed by 6 bases and J by 1 base, leaving 9 bases between them. Germline V gene data show CDR1 as SGHVS and CDR2 as FNYEAQ. Study-wide results and limits: Unshared clonotypes carried lower generation probabilities than those common to all four donors. Naive subsets generally had larger estimated richness than memory subsets.

The receptor was derived from a man between 18 and 29 years old in good health. Some clones in this sample may be carry-over from other donors' samples. The sequenced material came from memory CD4+ T cells from PBMCs. Sample subset: CD45RA-negative fraction. This sequence joins TRBV7-6 and TRBJ1-1; D gene uncertain. Here the CDR3 reads CASRAGWNTEAFF. CDR3 sequence (DNA): TGTGCCAGCAGGGCGGGATGGAACACTGAAGCTTTCTTT. Full variable domain (remainder filled in from reference TRBV7-6 and TRBJ1-1): GAGVSQSPRYKVTKRGQDVALRCDPISGHVSLYWYRQALGQGPEFLTYFNYEAQQDKSGLPNDRFSAERPEGSISTLTIQRTEQRDSAMYRCASRAGWNTEAFFGQGTRLTVV.